Detailed here is one T cell receptor beta chain. There are 13 residues in the CDR3. V dropped 3 bases and J dropped 3 bases, with 6 bases sitting between them. CDR1 and CDR2 from the germline V gene are LNHDA and SQIVND (reference sequence). A sample-barcoded 5' primer and a J-beta primer mix were used in a second PCR of roughly 7 to 11 cycles. TCRdb re-called the 5' RACE reads with MiXCR, one entry per CDR3 protein. The table shows about 1.8 million distinct CDR3 sequences, with around 50% occurring only once. This entry is derived from a study of blood T cells in healthy people across ages. Sequenced material: blood. The sequence came from a woman aged 35 to 49 in good health. The genes are TRBV19 and TRBJ1-5; no reliable D call. This chain's CDR3 is CASSIGNNQPQHF. The CDR3 DNA reads as TGTGCCAGTAGTATCGGGAACAATCAGCCCCAGCATTTT. Full variable domain (rest looked up from reference TRBV19 and TRBJ1-5): DGGITQSPKYLFRKEGQNVTLSCEQNLNHDAMYWYRQDPGQGLRLIYYSQIVNDFQKGDIAEGYSVSREKKESFPLTVTSAQKNPTAFYLCASSIGNNQPQHFGDGTRLSIL.